This T cell receptor (beta chain) was recorded in a study of radiotherapy plus CTLA-4 blockade in lung cancer. Study-level background: Among patients, around 19% showed objective responses, and about 31% had disease control.

This CDR3 comprises 16 residues. The germline V gene has CDR1 SQVTM and CDR2 ANQGSEA. The V gene end was trimmed by 5 bases and the J gene end by 1 base; junction bases not matched to a gene: 7. TCRdb keeps only in-frame clones here, not all; method: immunoSEQ multiplex PCR. The data hold fewer than 150,000 clones, with about four fifths observed a single time. The receptor was derived from a human donor with non-small cell lung cancer who had a partial response to radiotherapy plus ipilimumab. The V gene is TRBV29-1, the J gene TRBJ2-3, with 12 bases matching TRBD1. The starting material was peripheral blood, obtained from a patient treated with radiotherapy plus ipilimumab. CDR3 bases: TGCAGCGTTCGTCCCGGGACAGGGGGCGGCACAGATACGCAGTATTTT. Translating it yields CSVRPGTGGGTDTQYF.